This T cell receptor beta chain was identified in a study of shared clonotypes between healthy human individuals. The CDR3 runs 13 residues. Germline V CDR1 and CDR2: SGHTA, FQGTGA. V lost 2 bases, J lost 8 bases, and 11 bases lay in between. Method: immunoSEQ multiplex PCR; TCRdb's copy keeps in-frame clones and lacks some. The sample records hundreds of thousands of clones, almost 97% being singletons. The chain recombines TRBV7-3 with TRBJ2-3, with D perhaps TRBD2 (6 bases). Sequencing input: naive CD4+ T cells sorted from blood. Subset of the sample: CD45RA+ positively selected. The source of this sequence is a woman in her thirties in good health. CDR3 bases: TGTGCCAGCAGCTTATTGGCGGAGGGTACGCAGTATTTT. This sequence encodes CASSLLAEGTQYF.